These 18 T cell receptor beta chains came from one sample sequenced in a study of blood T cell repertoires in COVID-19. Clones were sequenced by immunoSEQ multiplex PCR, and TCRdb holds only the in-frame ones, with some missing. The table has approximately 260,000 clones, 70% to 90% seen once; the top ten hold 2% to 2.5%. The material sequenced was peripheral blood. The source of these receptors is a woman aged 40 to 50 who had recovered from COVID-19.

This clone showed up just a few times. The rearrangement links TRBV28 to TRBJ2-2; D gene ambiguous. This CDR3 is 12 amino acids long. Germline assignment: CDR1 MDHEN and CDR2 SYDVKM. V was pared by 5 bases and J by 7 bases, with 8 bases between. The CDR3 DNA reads TGTGCCAGCAGTCTTAATATCGGGGAGCTGTTTTTT. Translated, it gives CASSLNIGELFF.

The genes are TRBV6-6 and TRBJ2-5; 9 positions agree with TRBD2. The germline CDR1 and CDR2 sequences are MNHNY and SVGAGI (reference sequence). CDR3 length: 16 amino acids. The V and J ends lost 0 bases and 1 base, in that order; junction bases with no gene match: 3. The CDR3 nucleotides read TGTGCCAGCAGTTACTCGGGACTAGCCCCCCAAGAGACCCAGTACTTC. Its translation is CASSYSGLAPQETQYF.

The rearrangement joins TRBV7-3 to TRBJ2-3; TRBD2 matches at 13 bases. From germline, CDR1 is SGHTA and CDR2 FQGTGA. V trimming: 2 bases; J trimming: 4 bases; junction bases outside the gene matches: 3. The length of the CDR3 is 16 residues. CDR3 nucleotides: TGTGCCAGCAGCTTATTTGGGACTAGCGGGGCAGATACGCAGTATTTT. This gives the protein CASSLFGTSGADTQYF.

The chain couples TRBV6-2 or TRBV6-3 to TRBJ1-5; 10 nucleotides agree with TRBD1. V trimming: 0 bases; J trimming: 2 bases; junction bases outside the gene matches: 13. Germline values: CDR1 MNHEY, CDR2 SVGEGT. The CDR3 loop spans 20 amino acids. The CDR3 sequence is CASSYSTRTGGVGGNQPQHF. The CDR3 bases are TGTGCCAGCAGTTACTCGACTAGGACAGGGGGAGTGGGCGGCAATCAGCCCCAGCATTTT.

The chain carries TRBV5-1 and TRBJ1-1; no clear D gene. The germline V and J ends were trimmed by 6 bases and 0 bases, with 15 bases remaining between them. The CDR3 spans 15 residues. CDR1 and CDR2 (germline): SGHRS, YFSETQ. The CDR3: CASTKETGMNTEAFF. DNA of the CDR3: TGCGCCAGCACCAAAGAGACGGGGATGAACACTGAAGCTTTCTTT.

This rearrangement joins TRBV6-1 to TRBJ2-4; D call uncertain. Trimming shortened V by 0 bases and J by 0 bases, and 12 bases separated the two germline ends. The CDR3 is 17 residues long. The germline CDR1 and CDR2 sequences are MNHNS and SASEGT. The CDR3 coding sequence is TGTGCCAGCAGTGAAGCGGGTCGACACTCAGCCAAAAACATTCAGTACTTC. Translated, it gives CASSEAGRHSAKNIQYF.

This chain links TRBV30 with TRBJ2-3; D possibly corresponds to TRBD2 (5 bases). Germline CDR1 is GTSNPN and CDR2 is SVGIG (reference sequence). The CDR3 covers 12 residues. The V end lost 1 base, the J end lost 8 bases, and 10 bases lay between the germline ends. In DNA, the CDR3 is TGTGCCTGGAGTGCCCCCGCGGGTACGCAGTATTTT. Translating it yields CAWSAPAGTQYF.

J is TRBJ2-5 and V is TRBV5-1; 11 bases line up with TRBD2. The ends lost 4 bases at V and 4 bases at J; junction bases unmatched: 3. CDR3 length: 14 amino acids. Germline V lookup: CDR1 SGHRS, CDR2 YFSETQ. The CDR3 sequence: CASSGSGGGETQYF. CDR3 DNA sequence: TGCGCCAGCAGCGGTAGCGGGGGGGGAGAGACCCAGTACTTC.

In nucleotides, the CDR3 is TGCGCCAGCAGCCAAGCACGGGGCAATCAGCCCCAGCATTTT. Translated, it gives CASSQARGNQPQHF. The chain is built from TRBV4-3 and TRBJ1-5, with D hard to call. From germline, CDR1 is LGHNA and CDR2 YSLEER. CDR3 size: 14 residues. V was clipped by 1 base and J by 2 bases, with 6 bases between them.

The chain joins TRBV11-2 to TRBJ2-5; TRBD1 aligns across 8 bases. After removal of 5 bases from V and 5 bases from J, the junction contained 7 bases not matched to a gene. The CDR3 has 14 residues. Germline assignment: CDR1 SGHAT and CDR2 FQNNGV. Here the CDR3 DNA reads TGTGCCAGCAGCCTCGACAGGGGACGGGAGACCCAGTACTTC. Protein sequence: CASSLDRGRETQYF.

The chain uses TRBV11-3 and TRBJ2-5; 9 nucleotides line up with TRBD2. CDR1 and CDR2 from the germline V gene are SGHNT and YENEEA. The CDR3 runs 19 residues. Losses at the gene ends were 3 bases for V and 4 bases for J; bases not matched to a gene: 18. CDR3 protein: CASSFGAGGPGVVGETQYF. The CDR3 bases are TGTGCCAGCAGCTTCGGGGCGGGGGGGCCGGGCGTCGTGGGAGAGACCCAGTACTTC.

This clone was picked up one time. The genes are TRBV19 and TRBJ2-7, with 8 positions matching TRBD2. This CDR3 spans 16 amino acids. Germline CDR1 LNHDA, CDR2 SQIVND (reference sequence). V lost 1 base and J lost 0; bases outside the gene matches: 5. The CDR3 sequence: CASSIAASGSSYEQYF. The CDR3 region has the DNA TGTGCCAGTAGTATAGCTGCGAGCGGGAGCTCCTACGAGCAGTACTTC.

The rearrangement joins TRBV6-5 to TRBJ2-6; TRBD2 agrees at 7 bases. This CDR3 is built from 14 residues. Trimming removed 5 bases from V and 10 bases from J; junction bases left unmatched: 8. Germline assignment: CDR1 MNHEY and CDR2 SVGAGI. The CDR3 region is CASSTRGVPNVLTF. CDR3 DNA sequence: TGTGCCAGCAGTACACGGGGGGTACCAAACGTCCTGACTTTC.

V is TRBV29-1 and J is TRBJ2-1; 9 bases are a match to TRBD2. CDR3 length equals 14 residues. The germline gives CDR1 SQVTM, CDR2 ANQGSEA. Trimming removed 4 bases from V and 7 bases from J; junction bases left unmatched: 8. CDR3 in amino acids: CSVVVAGVDNEQFF. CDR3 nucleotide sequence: TGCAGCGTTGTGGTAGCGGGAGTGGATAATGAGCAGTTCTTC.

CDR3 nucleotide sequence: TGTGCCAGCAGCTCCTTACTAGTCCCCTTGGAGACCCAGTACTTC. Its protein is CASSSLLVPLETQYF. The chain is built from TRBV7-2 and TRBJ2-5; TRBD2 is a possible D gene (5 bases). The V and J ends lost 4 bases and 5 bases respectively, with 17 bases between them. The CDR3 runs 15 residues. Germline V gene data show CDR1 as SGHTA and CDR2 as FQGNSA.

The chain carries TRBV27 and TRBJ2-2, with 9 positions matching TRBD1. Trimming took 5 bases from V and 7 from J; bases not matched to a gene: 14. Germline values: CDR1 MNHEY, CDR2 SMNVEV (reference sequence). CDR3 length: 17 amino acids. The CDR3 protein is CASSPLMWDRVGGELFF. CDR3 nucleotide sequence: TGTGCCAGCAGTCCACTTATGTGGGACAGGGTCGGCGGGGAGCTGTTTTTT.

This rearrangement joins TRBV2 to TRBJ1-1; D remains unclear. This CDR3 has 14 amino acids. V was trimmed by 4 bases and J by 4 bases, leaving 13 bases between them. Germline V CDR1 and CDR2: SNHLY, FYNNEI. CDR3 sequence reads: CASSVGRLGTEAFF. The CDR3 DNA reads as TGTGCCAGCAGTGTGGGGAGGCTGGGCACTGAAGCTTTCTTT.

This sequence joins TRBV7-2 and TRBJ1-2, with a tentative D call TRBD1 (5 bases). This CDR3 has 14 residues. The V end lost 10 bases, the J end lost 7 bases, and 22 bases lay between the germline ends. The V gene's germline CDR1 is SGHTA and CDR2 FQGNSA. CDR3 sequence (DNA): TGTGCCACCGCTGGACAAGGGAGGGGCTCTGGCTACACCTTC. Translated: CATAGQGRGSGYTF.